The clone carrying this T cell receptor beta chain appeared a few times. TCRdb re-called the 5' RACE reads with MiXCR, one entry per CDR3 protein. The sample holds some 760,000 distinct CDR3 sequences, about 18% seen once. The junction had 7 bases not matched to a gene; V was cut back by 0 bases and J by 2 bases. The CDR3 covers 16 residues. Germline CDR1 reads DFQATT; CDR2 reads SNEGSKA (reference sequence). This sample is drawn from a study of identical twins. The data were also submitted as part of a second study, on T cells expressing NK-cell markers. That work contributes: In about six donors, dominant CD3+CD56+NKG2C+ clones formed about 1.0-7.5% of CD8+ cells.

The clonotype originates from a woman younger than 35 in good health. The sample consisted of PBMCs. This sequence joins TRBV20-1 and TRBJ2-3; 8 nucleotides match TRBD2. The CDR3 bases are TGCAGTGCTAGAGAGAGCGGGGGACCAAACACAGATACGCAGTATTTT. Protein product: CSARESGGPNTDTQYF.